What follows describes a single TCR beta chain. The table came from immunoSEQ multiplex PCR; TCRdb's copy has only in-frame clones and leaves some out. The profile shows approximately 60,000 clones, about 86% of them singletons. The sample comes from a study of blood T cell repertoires in COVID-19. Study details: Samples representing acute and convalescent COVID-19 were sourced from the United States, Italy and Spain.

Deletions cut 0 bases from V and 5 bases from J, with 14 bases between. This CDR3 is built from 15 residues. Germline CDR1 reads SGHRS; CDR2 reads YFSETQ. Sequences were obtained from peripheral blood. J is TRBJ1-2 and V is TRBV5-1, with unresolved D. The clonotype was recovered from a human donor in a cohort sampled during active COVID-19. CDR3 DNA: TGCGCCAGCAGCTTGGGCGGCCCGTACGCGTATGGCTACACCTTC. Translation gives CASSLGGPYAYGYTF.